Below, 2 T cell receptor beta chains from the same sample are listed, as sequenced in a study of OX40 agonist ivuxolimab in advanced cancers. Only in-frame clones appear in the TCRdb table, and some are missing; sequencing was by immunoSEQ multiplex PCR. The data contain approximately 40,000 clones, approximately 84% of them singletons. This material consisted of CD4+ or CD8+ T cells sorted from blood, taken in a trial of the OX40 agonist ivuxolimab. All receptors come from an adult with an advanced solid tumor such as melanoma, head and neck, liver or kidney cancer.

This clone appeared a single time. V usage is TRBV9 and J usage is TRBJ1-3; D is unclear. V lost 0 bases, J lost 8 bases, and 21 bases lay in between. Germline V gene lookup returns CDR1 SGDLS and CDR2 YYNGEE. The CDR3 is 17 amino acids. CDR3 sequence (DNA): TGTGCCAGCAGCGTAGGGGCGAATCTAATTCTGGAAGACACCATATATTTT. It yields the protein CASSVGANLILEDTIYF.

The rearrangement joins TRBV13 to TRBJ2-7, with TRBD1 matching 7 bases. V lost 1 base and J lost 7; bases outside the gene matches: 4. Germline V gives CDR1 PRHDT, CDR2 FYEKMQ (reference sequence). The CDR3 extends over 13 amino acids. CDR3 residues: CASSLEGGGEQYF. The CDR3 coding sequence is TGTGCCAGCAGCTTAGAAGGGGGCGGTGAGCAGTACTTC.